The 14 T cell receptor beta chains below all came from one sample that was sequenced in a study of response to subunit inactivated influenza vaccine. In TCRdb, the RT-PCR reads were re-called with MiXCR into one record per CDR3 protein. The table has roughly 460,000 distinct CDR3 sequences, roughly 9.8% seen once. This specimen consisted of PBMCs from blood, obtained roughly 47 days after vaccination. The receptors stem from a man in his fifties or sixties who received an inactivated influenza vaccine.

The table lists this clonotype with a few counts. This rearrangement joins TRBV15 to TRBJ2-2, with D uncertain. CDR3 size: 15 residues. V lost 1 base and J 1 base, leaving 7 bases between the germline ends. Germline CDR1 reads LNHNV; CDR2 reads YYDKDF (reference sequence). The CDR3 here is CATSRVTGNTGELFF. The CDR3 region has the DNA TGTGCCACCAGCAGAGTGACGGGGAACACCGGGGAGCTGTTTTTT.

The chain has TRBV9 and TRBJ1-5; the match to TRBD1 covers 8 bases. The CDR3 totals 14 residues. The germline CDR1 and CDR2 sequences are SGDLS and YYNGEE. J lost 4 bases, V lost 3 bases, and 3 bases had no gene match. CDR3: CASSAGGTNQPQHF. The CDR3 region has the DNA TGTGCCAGCAGCGCAGGGGGCACAAATCAGCCCCAGCATTTT.

V usage is TRBV7-2 and J usage is TRBJ1-5, with 8 positions matching TRBD1. Germline CDR1 reads SGHTA; CDR2 reads FQGNSA. The J segment lost 5 bases and the V segment lost 5 bases, leaving 11 bases of the junction unmatched. The length of the CDR3 is 16 residues. DNA for the CDR3: TGTGCCAGCAGCCCCAGATTTGGGACAGGACATCAGCCCCAGCATTTT. It translates to CASSPRFGTGHQPQHF. The full variable domain, completed using reference TRBV7-2 and TRBJ1-5, is GAGVSQSPSNKVTEKGKDVELRCDPISGHTALYWYRQSLGQGLEFLIYFQGNSAPDKSGLPSDRFSAERTGGSVSTLTIQRTQQEDSAVYLCASSPRFGTGHQPQHFGDGTRLSIL.

This clonotype was seen repeatedly, ten times or more. The CDR3 sequence: CASSFGTVSYNEQFF. The CDR3, as DNA: TGTGCCAGCAGCTTTGGGACGGTCTCCTACAATGAGCAGTTCTTC. The V call is TRBV5-4, the J call TRBJ2-1; TRBD1 or TRBD2 may be the D gene (5 bases each). Trimming took off 2 bases at V and 0 bases at J, with 9 bases between the two ends. Germline lookup yields CDR1 SGHNT and CDR2 YYREEE (reference sequence). The CDR3 totals 15 residues.

The chain combines TRBV29-1 with TRBJ1-1, with a possible D match to TRBD1 (5 bases). The CDR3 consists of 10 residues. Germline values: CDR1 SQVTM, CDR2 ANQGSEA. Trimming stripped 7 bases from V and 11 bases from J, with 14 bases between. CDR3 DNA sequence: TGCAGCGGAGGGACCGGGAGGGCTTTCTTT. It is translated as CSGGTGRAFF.

This clonotype was observed a handful of times. V gene TRBV7-2 combines with J gene TRBJ2-7, with D tentatively TRBD1 or TRBD2 (5 bases each). Trimming left V 6 bases short and J 2 bases short, with 11 bases between. The germline gives CDR1 SGHTA, CDR2 FQGNSA. CDR3 length: 13 residues. The CDR3 is CASSRDAAYEQYF. The CDR3 region has the DNA TGTGCCAGCAGTCGGGACGCAGCCTACGAGCAGTACTTC.

There are many counts of this clonotype. The chain joins TRBV12-3 or TRBV12-4 to TRBJ2-2; TRBD2 might be the D (5 bases). This CDR3 is built from 13 residues. The germline V and J ends were trimmed by 0 bases and 6 bases, with 5 bases remaining between them. CDR3 amino acids: CASSLAGAGELFF. In DNA, the CDR3 is TGTGCCAGCAGTTTAGCGGGAGCCGGGGAGCTGTTTTTT.

This clonotype occurred a few times. V and J are TRBV27 and TRBJ2-2, with 10 positions matching TRBD1. J gave up 5 bases and V 10 bases, and 10 bases lay outside the gene matches. CDR3 length equals 15 residues. Germline CDR1 is MNHEY and CDR2 is SMNVEV (reference sequence). This CDR3 is CATRRQGADTGELFF. CDR3 sequence (DNA): TGTGCCACCCGACGACAGGGGGCTGATACCGGGGAGCTGTTTTTT.

This chain links TRBV20-1 with TRBJ1-4; D is ambiguous. This CDR3 has 12 amino acids. Germline assignment: CDR1 DFQATT and CDR2 SNEGSKA (reference sequence). V was cut by 5 bases and J by 5 bases, with 9 bases left in between. The CDR3 nucleotides read TGCAGTGCTGTCATCGGAAATGAAAAACTGTTTTTT. Translation gives CSAVIGNEKLFF.

The chain has TRBV18 and TRBJ1-2; D is possibly TRBD1 (6 bases). Germline loops: CDR1 KGHSH, CDR2 LQKENI. The CDR3 covers 13 residues. V gave up 3 bases and J gave up 7 bases, with 12 bases separating them. CDR3 protein: CASSPSGESGYTF. CDR3 bases: TGTGCCAGCTCACCCTCAGGGGAATCTGGCTACACCTTC. Looking up the rest from reference TRBV18 and TRBJ1-2 gives the full variable domain: NAGVMQNPRHLVRRRGQEARLRCSPMKGHSHVYWYRQLPEEGLKFMVYLQKENIIDESGMPKERFSAEFPKEGPSILRIQQVVRGDSAAYFCASSPSGESGYTFGSGTRLTVV.

This clonotype has a handful of counts. The J gene is TRBJ2-1, the V gene TRBV6-2 or TRBV6-3; D ambiguous. Trimming took off 3 bases at V and 0 bases at J, with 15 bases between the two ends. The CDR3 loop spans 17 amino acids. Germline-derived CDR1 and CDR2 are MNHEY and SVGEGT. The CDR3 region is CASSYSLLRSSYNEQFF. CDR3 nucleotides: TGTGCCAGCAGTTATAGCCTCCTGAGAAGCTCCTACAATGAGCAGTTCTTC.

This clonotype was counted a few times. CDR3 sequence: CSARDLLWSSGEQFF. The CDR3 bases are TGCAGTGCTAGAGATCTTCTTTGGTCTAGCGGCGAGCAGTTCTTC. This rearrangement joins TRBV20-1 to TRBJ2-1, with TRBD2 matching over 7 bases. V dropped 0 bases and J dropped 10; count of bases not matched to a gene: 12. The CDR3 has 15 residues. Germline V CDR1 and CDR2: DFQATT, SNEGSKA (reference sequence).

In its sample, this clonotype was seen a few times. This chain joins TRBV10-2 and TRBJ2-5, with D possibly being TRBD1 (6 bases). The V end lost 3 bases, the J end lost 1 base, and 12 bases lay between the germline ends. CDR1 WSHSY and CDR2 SAAADI come from the germline V gene. This CDR3 contains 15 residues. CDR3 region: CASSDRDKIQETQYF. CDR3 in DNA: TGCGCCAGCAGTGACCGGGACAAGATCCAAGAGACCCAGTACTTC.

There are many counts of this clonotype. The genes are TRBV12-3 or TRBV12-4 and TRBJ2-2, with D hard to call. This CDR3 has 13 residues. The V end lost 1 base, the J end lost 3 bases, and 3 bases lay between the germline ends. The CDR3 reads CASSLDDTGELFF. The CDR3 bases are TGTGCCAGCAGTTTAGACGACACCGGGGAGCTGTTTTTT.